This TCR beta chain was sequenced during a study of T cells after yellow fever vaccination. Findings and caveats of the study: Abundant bulk-population clonotypes could contaminate the FACS-sorted repertoires. Post-booster repertoires again held most primary-vaccination clones (roughly 95% CD4, roughly 90% CD8). On re-exposure, the response was weaker but peaked faster, at day 5 versus 15.

Via MiXCR, TCRdb re-called the 5' RACE reads, giving one row per CDR3 protein. The profile shows about 240,000 distinct CDR3 sequences, about 7% of them singletons. The CDR3 length is 14 residues. Trimming left V 4 bases short and J 8 bases short, with 18 bases between. Germline lookup yields CDR1 SGDLS and CDR2 YYNGEE. This clonotype came up a few times. Its antigen is not identified. The origin of this receptor is a young man who received the YFV17D yellow fever vaccine. This specimen was CD4+ T cells sorted from PBMCs, taken 15 days after the yellow fever booster vaccination. The chain carries TRBV9 and TRBJ1-2, with D maybe TRBD1 (5 bases). CDR3 sequence: CASSSAWDRGGYTF. The CDR3 nucleotides are TGTGCCAGCAGCAGCGCTTGGGACCGCGGGGGCTACACCTTC. Full variable domain (outside the CDR3, taken from reference TRBV9 and TRBJ1-2): DSGVTQTPKHLITATGQRVTLRCSPRSGDLSVYWYQQSLDQGLQFLIQYYNGEERAKGNILERFSAQQFPDLHSELNLSSLELGDSALYFCASSSAWDRGGYTFGSGTRLTVV.